The 23 T cell receptor beta chains listed next were all sequenced from one sample in a study of vaccination effects on CD4 cells after COVID-19 (dated by TCRdb to the early 2020s). The ViraFEST assay stimulated PBMC with viral peptide pools and then used TCR sequencing to identify antigen-specific CD4+ T cell clonotypes by expansion. After approximately eleven days of culture, CD4+ T cells were isolated with the EasySep CD4+ T cell isolation kit. Each participant received two doses of an mRNA SARS-CoV-2 vaccine, either BNT162b2 or mRNA-1273. These receptors have no identified antigens. Library preparation used the immunoSEQ multiplex PCR assay. This is the immuneACCESS table as TCRdb keeps it, with only in-frame sequences that have V and J called. A part of the clones is gone; compared with another copy, unresolved V genes explain less than half, and the rest is unexplained. Across this sample there are some 35,000 clones, with 70% to 85% seen only once. The ten largest clonotypes hold 2% of the sample.

Here the sequenced sample was CD4+ T cells from PBMCs cultured with HCoV-NL63 spike peptides, taken after COVID-19 vaccination. The cell subset or site tag for this specimen amounts to: HCoV-NL63 spike overlapping peptide pool stimulation. The receptors were sampled from a human donor who received a COVID-19 vaccine. Some clones in this sample may be carry-over from other donors' samples.

This chain uses TRBV14 with TRBJ2-6; D gene ambiguous. In germline, CDR1 is SGHDN, CDR2 FVKESK. The CDR3 consists of 15 residues. V shed 4 bases and J shed 4 bases, with 11 bases lying between them. Here the CDR3 DNA reads TGTGCCAGCAGCCCCCTCGTTCTGGGGGCCAACGTCCTGACTTTC. Protein product: CASSPLVLGANVLTF.

The rearrangement joins TRBV29-1 to TRBJ2-1; the D call may be TRBD1 or TRBD2 (5 bases each). CDR3 length: 15 residues. The ends were cut back, 7 bases at V and 0 bases at J, with 16 bases in the middle. Looked up from germline, CDR1 is SQVTM and CDR2 is ANQGSEA. CDR3 loop: CSAVPGRNSYNEQFF. The CDR3 coding sequence is TGCAGCGCTGTCCCGGGACGCAACTCCTACAATGAGCAGTTCTTC.

V is TRBV19 and J is TRBJ1-6, with D hard to call. Germline CDR1 and CDR2: LNHDA and SQIVND (reference sequence). This CDR3 has 14 residues. V gave up 4 bases and J gave up 4 bases, with 8 bases separating them. DNA of the CDR3: TGTGCCAGTAGTAGGAGTCAATATAATTCACCCCTCCACTTT. It encodes CASSRSQYNSPLHF.

J is TRBJ1-4 and V is TRBV6-5; 8 nucleotides match TRBD1. J lost 3 bases, V lost 6 bases, and 3 bases had no gene match. Germline CDR1 is MNHEY and CDR2 is SVGAGI. This CDR3 contains 14 residues. The CDR3 reads CASRTGVANEKLFF. CDR3 coding DNA: TGTGCCAGCAGGACAGGGGTGGCTAATGAAAAACTGTTTTTT.

The J gene is TRBJ2-5, the V gene TRBV2, with D uncertain. The germline gives CDR1 SNHLY, CDR2 FYNNEI. The germline V and J ends were trimmed by 4 bases and 4 bases, with 10 bases remaining between them. This CDR3 is 13 amino acids long. Here the CDR3 reads CASSGPPRETQYF. DNA of the CDR3: TGTGCCAGCAGTGGCCCGCCACGAGAGACCCAGTACTTC.

V and J are TRBV5-6 and TRBJ2-5; 7 nucleotides match TRBD2. The CDR3 has 14 residues. Unmatched junction bases numbered 4, after V lost 2 bases and J lost 3 bases. CDR1 and CDR2 (germline): SGHDT, YYEEEE. Here the CDR3 reads CASSLAGLEETQYF. CDR3 nucleotide sequence: TGTGCCAGCAGCTTAGCCGGACTAGAAGAGACCCAGTACTTC.

The V call is TRBV2, the J call TRBJ1-5; D is possibly TRBD1 (6 bases). The germline V gene has CDR1 SNHLY and CDR2 FYNNEI. The V gene lost 0 bases and the J gene lost 4 bases, with 10 bases spanning the gap. The CDR3 is made up of 15 amino acids. The CDR3 region is CASSEATGINQPQHF. As DNA, the CDR3 is TGTGCCAGCAGTGAAGCTACAGGGATTAATCAGCCCCAGCATTTT.

This clone showed up just a few times. The J gene is TRBJ1-1, the V gene TRBV7-2; D perhaps matches TRBD1 (5 bases). V was pared by 2 bases and J by 4 bases, with 8 bases between. In germline, CDR1 is SGHTA, CDR2 FQGNSA. This CDR3 contains 13 residues. For the CDR3, the DNA is TGTGCCAGCAGCTTAACCGGGGGCACTGAAGCTTTCTTT. Translated, it gives CASSLTGGTEAFF.

The chain has TRBV12-3 or TRBV12-4 and TRBJ2-3, with 7 bases matching TRBD2. The CDR3 is 12 residues long. V shed 7 bases, J shed 3 bases, and the junction held 1 base outside the gene matches. CDR3 in amino acids: CASKGGTDTQYF. The DNA of the CDR3 is TGTGCCAGCAAGGGAGGGACAGATACGCAGTATTTT.

The chain is built from TRBV18 and TRBJ2-1; 8 bases match TRBD1. CDR1 is KGHSH and CDR2 is LQKENI in the germline V gene. After removal of 4 bases from V and 7 bases from J, the junction contained 6 bases not matched to a gene. The CDR3 has 14 residues. The CDR3, as DNA: TGTGCCAGCTCACGAAAGACAGGGGAGAATGAGCAGTTCTTC. It translates to CASSRKTGENEQFF.

The chain carries TRBV9 and TRBJ2-2; 11 bases line up with TRBD2. CDR3 length: 16 amino acids. After removal of 6 bases from V and 6 bases from J, the junction contained 10 bases not matched to a gene. Germline CDR1 SGDLS, CDR2 YYNGEE. The CDR3 DNA is TGTGCCAGCACCCCTACTAGCGGGGGACCCCCCGGGGAGCTGTTTTTT. Its translation is CASTPTSGGPPGELFF.

This clone appeared a single time. The chain carries TRBV7-2 and TRBJ1-2; D is possibly TRBD1 (5 bases). V dropped 1 base and J dropped 4 bases, with 10 bases sitting between them. The germline gives CDR1 SGHTA, CDR2 FQGNSA. CDR3 length equals 14 residues. The CDR3 spells CASSLVQGSYGYTF. The CDR3 region has the DNA TGTGCCAGCAGCTTAGTCCAGGGAAGCTATGGCTACACCTTC.

The J gene is TRBJ2-5, the V gene TRBV28; 8 nucleotides match TRBD2. J gave up 4 bases and V 6 bases, and 7 bases lay outside the gene matches. CDR3 size: 14 residues. In germline, CDR1 is MDHEN, CDR2 SYDVKM. The CDR3 loop is CASRSGGPPETQYF. The CDR3 DNA sequence: TGTGCCAGCAGGTCGGGAGGGCCTCCAGAGACCCAGTACTTC.

V gene TRBV4-2 combines with J gene TRBJ1-6, with TRBD1 as a possible D gene (5 bases). From germline, CDR1 is LGHNA and CDR2 YNFKEQ. The CDR3 extends over 15 amino acids. V shed 0 bases and J shed 7 bases, with 10 bases lying between them. CDR3 DNA: TGTGCCAGCAGCCAAGATCCGAGGGGAAATTCACCCCTCCACTTT. Residues: CASSQDPRGNSPLHF.

This clone appeared a few times. The rearrangement uses TRBV6-1 and TRBJ2-5; D gene uncertain. Germline CDR1 reads MNHNS; CDR2 reads SASEGT. The CDR3 consists of 14 residues. Trimming took 1 base from V and 5 from J, leaving 11 bases between them. The CDR3 DNA follows: TGTGCCAGCAGTGAAGATCCGGGTCGGGAGACCCAGTACTTC. Translated: CASSEDPGRETQYF.

The V gene is TRBV7-2, the J gene TRBJ2-1; TRBD1 might be the D (6 bases). The CDR3 runs 14 residues. Trimming cost V 5 bases and J 4 bases, with 12 bases left between them. Per the germline V gene, CDR1 is SGHTA and CDR2 is FQGNSA. The CDR3, as DNA: TGTGCCAGCAGCCCCCCGGGACAATACAATGAGCAGTTCTTC. This gives the protein CASSPPGQYNEQFF.

This chain connects TRBV9 to TRBJ2-3; D call uncertain. Trimming cost V 1 base and J 1 base, with 10 bases left between them. This CDR3 spans 15 amino acids. Germline V gene data show CDR1 as SGDLS and CDR2 as YYNGEE. The CDR3 sequence: CASSVRRVGTDTQYF. DNA of the CDR3: TGTGCCAGCAGCGTACGAAGGGTAGGCACAGATACGCAGTATTTT. Full variable domain (missing parts from reference TRBV9 and TRBJ2-3): DSGVTQTPKHLITATGQRVTLRCSPRSGDLSVYWYQQSLDQGLQFLIQYYNGEERAKGNILERFSAQQFPDLHSELNLSSLELGDSALYFCASSVRRVGTDTQYFGPGTRLTVL.

This clone was counted a single time. This rearrangement joins TRBV2 to TRBJ2-5; weak D call: TRBD2 (8 bases). The CDR3 is 19 amino acids. CDR1 is SNHLY, CDR2 FYNNEI, per germline. The V and J ends lost 2 bases and 2 bases respectively, with 24 bases between them. The CDR3 DNA reads as TGTGCCAGCAGTGAATACTCAGGGGGGGGAGCGGGGGCTCAAGAGACCCAGTACTTC. This encodes CASSEYSGGGAGAQETQYF.

The chain joins TRBV10-1 to TRBJ2-7; D remains unclear. The CDR3 length is 14 residues. V dropped 7 bases and J dropped 6 bases, with 19 bases sitting between them. Per germline, CDR1 WNHNN and CDR2 SYGVQD (reference sequence). The CDR3 here is CASTDPYSSSEQYV. In DNA, the CDR3 is TGCGCCAGCACGGATCCCTATAGTAGTAGCGAGCAGTACGTC.

V gene TRBV2 combines with J gene TRBJ2-3, with 13 positions matching TRBD2. V shed 7 bases, J shed 9 bases, and the junction held 13 bases outside the gene matches. The CDR3 contains 16 residues. CDR1 and CDR2 from the germline V gene are SNHLY and FYNNEI. CDR3 DNA: TGTGCCAGCACCGTCGGGACTAGCGGGGCCAGGCGCACGCAGTATTTT. This sequence encodes CASTVGTSGARRTQYF.

DNA for the CDR3: TGCGCCAGCAGCTCGGGGGGGATCGAGACCCAGTACTTC. This translates into CASSSGGIETQYF. The V gene is TRBV5-1, the J gene TRBJ2-5; 8 nucleotides align to TRBD2. The germline CDR1 and CDR2 sequences are SGHRS and YFSETQ. The V and J ends lost 3 bases and 5 bases, in that order; junction bases with no gene match: 3. The CDR3 is 13 amino acids. Variable domain in full (rest from reference TRBV5-1 and TRBJ2-5): KAGVTQTPRYLIKTRGQQVTLSCSPISGHRSVSWYQQTPGQGLQFLFEYFSETQRNKGNFPGRFSGRQFSNSRSEMNVSTLELGDSALYLCASSSGGIETQYFGPGTRLLVL.

The chain has TRBV5-1 and TRBJ1-1; D call uncertain. The CDR3 is 13 amino acids. CDR1 and CDR2 from the germline V gene are SGHRS and YFSETQ. V dropped 1 base and J dropped 1 base, with 5 bases sitting between them. CDR3 in DNA: TGCGCCAGCAGCTTGCAGCAGAACACTGAAGCTTTCTTT. Residues: CASSLQQNTEAFF.

Details on this clone: Germline is not matched at one junction end, which may reflect a read error. The chain uses TRBV3-1 (or the pseudogene TRBV3-2) and TRBJ1-1; TRBD1 might be the D (5 bases). The CDR3 has 14 amino acids. CDR1 is LGHDT, CDR2 YNNKEL, per germline (reference sequence). CDR3 sequence reads: CASRQAQGRTEAFF. The CDR3 region has the DNA TGTGCCAGCAGACAAGCCCAGGGCCGCACTGAAGCTTTCTTT.